This passage covers 9 T cell receptor beta chains from one sample sequenced in a study of neoadjuvant nivolumab and ipilimumab in lung cancer. Libraries were prepared by immunoSEQ multiplex PCR; TCRdb keeps only in-frame clonotypes and omits some of them. The sample yields some 20,000 clones, roughly 80% seen once. This specimen was tumor tissue, taken after neoadjuvant nivolumab, alone or with ipilimumab, at or shortly before surgery. The source of these receptors is an adult with non-small cell lung cancer.

This rearrangement joins TRBV6-5 to TRBJ1-1; tentatively, D is TRBD1 (5 bases). CDR1 and CDR2 (germline): MNHEY, SVGAGI. Trimming took off 0 bases at V and 1 base at J, with 12 bases between the two ends. The CDR3 contains 16 residues. Here the CDR3 reads CASSYSGLGRNTEAFF. The CDR3 DNA is TGTGCCAGCAGTTACTCAGGGTTGGGGCGGAACACTGAAGCTTTCTTT.

This chain joins TRBV7-6 and TRBJ2-2; a weak D match, TRBD1 (5 bases). Germline CDR1 and CDR2: SGHVS and FNYEAQ. Trimming removed 3 bases at V and 7 bases at J, with 12 bases between. The CDR3 is made up of 14 amino acids. CDR3 sequence (DNA): TGTGCCAGCAGCTTCGGCAGGGTTGGCGGGGAGCTGTTTTTT. This codes for CASSFGRVGGELFF.

The chain links TRBV7-2 to TRBJ1-1; maybe TRBD1 (5 bases). Germline V lookup: CDR1 SGHTA, CDR2 FQGNSA. This CDR3 is 15 amino acids long. The V end was cut by 2 bases, the J end by 6 bases, with 16 bases between. The DNA of the CDR3 is TGTGCCAGCAGCTTACAGGGTGGGATGAGCTCTGAAGCTTTCTTT. Amino acid sequence: CASSLQGGMSSEAFF.

This clone turned up a few times. The V and J genes are TRBV28 and TRBJ2-7, with D possibly being TRBD1 or TRBD2 (5 bases each). The V gene lost 5 bases and the J gene lost 2 bases, with 16 bases spanning the gap. The germline V gene encodes CDR1 MDHEN and CDR2 SYDVKM. CDR3 size: 15 residues. In DNA form, the CDR3 reads TGTGCCAGCAGTCCTTATAGAGGGGCAGCCTACGAGCAGTACTTC. Translated, it gives CASSPYRGAAYEQYF.

This chain uses TRBV9 with TRBJ2-5; 14 positions agree with TRBD2. This CDR3 contains 16 residues. Trimming cost V 4 bases and J 5 bases; bases outside gene matches: 7. Germline CDR1 and CDR2: SGDLS and YYNGEE. The CDR3 region is CASSPTSGGAWETQYF. CDR3 nucleotides: TGTGCCAGCAGCCCGACTAGCGGGGGGGCTTGGGAGACCCAGTACTTC.

The chain combines TRBV11-3 with TRBJ1-4; 7 bases are shared with TRBD1. With 5 bases clipped from V and 1 base from J, the junction kept 4 bases outside the gene matches. This CDR3 is built from 15 residues. Germline assignment: CDR1 SGHNT and CDR2 YENEEA. CDR3 DNA sequence: TGTGCCAGCAGCCCAGGACAGGAAACTAATGAAAAACTGTTTTTT. Protein sequence: CASSPGQETNEKLFF. The complete variable domain, with remaining parts taken from reference TRBV11-3 and TRBJ1-4, reads EAGVVQSPRYKIIEKKQPVAFWCNPISGHNTLYWYLQNLGQGPELLIRYENEEAVDDSQLPKDRFSAERLKGVDSTLKIQPAELGDSAVYLCASSPGQETNEKLFFGSGTQLSVL.

The J gene is TRBJ1-5, the V gene TRBV6-5; D gene uncertain. This CDR3 spans 15 amino acids. The V gene lost 5 bases and the J gene lost 2 bases, with 13 bases spanning the gap. Germline values: CDR1 MNHEY, CDR2 SVGAGI. This CDR3 is CASSPILGGNQPQHF. The DNA of the CDR3 is TGTGCCAGCAGTCCCATTTTGGGCGGCAATCAGCCCCAGCATTTT.

The chain joins TRBV18 to TRBJ2-1; D possibly corresponds to TRBD1 (7 bases). The germline V gene has CDR1 KGHSH and CDR2 LQKENI. V lost 3 bases, J lost 3 bases, and 12 bases lay in between. There are 15 residues in the CDR3. The CDR3 nucleotides are TGTGCCAGCTCACCTGGAGGGGGCCTCTACAATGAGCAGTTCTTC. Translating gives CASSPGGGLYNEQFF. The whole variable domain, filled in from reference TRBV18 and TRBJ2-1, reads NAGVMQNPRHLVRRRGQEARLRCSPMKGHSHVYWYRQLPEEGLKFMVYLQKENIIDESGMPKERFSAEFPKEGPSILRIQQVVRGDSAAYFCASSPGGGLYNEQFFGPGTRLTVL.

This chain connects TRBV27 to TRBJ2-6; 8 positions match TRBD2. The CDR3 is 22 residues long. Germline CDR1 and CDR2: MNHEY and SMNVEV (reference sequence). V shed 0 bases, J shed 0 bases, and the junction held 16 bases outside the gene matches. The CDR3 loop reads CASSLSLWAGGAFSSGANVLTF. As DNA, the CDR3 is TGTGCCAGCAGTTTATCGTTGTGGGCCGGGGGGGCCTTTAGCTCTGGGGCCAACGTCCTGACTTTC. The whole variable domain, filled in from reference TRBV27 and TRBJ2-6, reads EAQVTQNPRYLITVTGKKLTVTCSQNMNHEYMSWYRQDPGLGLRQIYYSMNVEVTDKGDVPEGYKVSRKEKRNFPLILESPSPNQTSLYFCASSLSLWAGGAFSSGANVLTFGAGSRLTVL.